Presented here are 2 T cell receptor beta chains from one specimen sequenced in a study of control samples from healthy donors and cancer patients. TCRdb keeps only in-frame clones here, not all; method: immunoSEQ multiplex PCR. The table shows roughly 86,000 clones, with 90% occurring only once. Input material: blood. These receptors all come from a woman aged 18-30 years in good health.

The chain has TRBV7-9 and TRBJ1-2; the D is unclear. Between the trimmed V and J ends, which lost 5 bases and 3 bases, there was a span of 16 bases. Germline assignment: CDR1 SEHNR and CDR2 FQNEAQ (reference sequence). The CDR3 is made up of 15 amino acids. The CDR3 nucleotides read TGTGCCAGCAGCCGCGACCTAGGCATCTACTATGGCTACACCTTC. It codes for CASSRDLGIYYGYTF.

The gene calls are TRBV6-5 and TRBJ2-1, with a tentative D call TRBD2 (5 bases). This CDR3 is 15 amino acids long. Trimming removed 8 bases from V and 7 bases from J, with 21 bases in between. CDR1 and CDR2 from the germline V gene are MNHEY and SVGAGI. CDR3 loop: CASAPDYQPRNEQFF. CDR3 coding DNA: TGTGCCAGCGCGCCTGACTATCAACCCCGTAATGAGCAGTTCTTC.